Following are 21 T cell receptor beta chains from one sample sequenced in a study of blood T cell repertoires in COVID-19. Libraries were prepared by immunoSEQ multiplex PCR; TCRdb keeps only in-frame clonotypes and omits some of them. The sample lists some 18,000 clones, roughly 90% occurring once. The sequenced sample consisted of peripheral blood. The receptors here all came from a human donor in a cohort sampled during active COVID-19.

The chain is built from TRBV6-2 or TRBV6-3 and TRBJ2-3, with 7 bases lining up with TRBD2. The ends lost 5 bases at V and 4 bases at J; junction bases unmatched: 6. The CDR3 runs to 14 residues. Germline V gives CDR1 MNHEY, CDR2 SVGEGT. This chain's CDR3 is CASSGGGGSDTQYF. In DNA, the CDR3 is TGTGCCAGCAGTGGCGGGGGAGGCTCAGATACGCAGTATTTT.

The chain is built from TRBV5-6 and TRBJ2-5, with D possibly matching TRBD1 (6 bases). Germline CDR1 SGHDT, CDR2 YYEEEE. CDR3 length: 13 amino acids. V lost 2 bases and J 3 bases, leaving 8 bases between the germline ends. The CDR3 DNA reads TGTGCCAGCAGCTTTTACAGGGAAGAGACCCAGTACTTC. Residues: CASSFYREETQYF.

This chain links TRBV6-1 with TRBJ2-1, with D tentatively TRBD2 (7 bases). The CDR3 is made up of 15 amino acids. Germline CDR1 reads MNHNS; CDR2 reads SASEGT. V dropped 1 base and J dropped 8 bases, with 15 bases sitting between them. The CDR3 nucleotides read TGTGCCAGCAGTGAAGAGGCGGGGGCATTCGATGAGCAGTTCTTC. Translated, it gives CASSEEAGAFDEQFF.

This rearrangement joins TRBV3-1 (or the pseudogene TRBV3-2) to TRBJ1-2; D ambiguous. The CDR3 consists of 14 residues. Germline CDR1 reads LGHDT; CDR2 reads YNNKEL (reference sequence). V lost 4 bases, J lost 4 bases, and 13 bases lay in between. This CDR3 reads CASSPVIPPYGYTF. CDR3 in DNA: TGTGCCAGCAGCCCGGTGATCCCTCCCTATGGCTACACCTTC.

The rearrangement uses TRBV2 and TRBJ2-7; D may be TRBD2 (6 bases). The V end lost 7 bases, the J end lost 7 bases, and 20 bases lay between the germline ends. The CDR3 has 14 residues. CDR1 and CDR2 from the germline V gene are SNHLY and FYNNEI. The CDR3: CASTYPGRTGEQYF. CDR3 coding DNA: TGTGCCAGCACCTACCCGGGGAGGACGGGGGAGCAGTACTTC.

The V gene is TRBV7-9, the J gene TRBJ1-2, with D possibly TRBD1 on 5 matching bases. The CDR3 extends over 13 amino acids. The ends were cut back, 5 bases at V and 4 bases at J, with 11 bases in the middle. Germline CDR1 and CDR2: SEHNR and FQNEAQ (reference sequence). Here the CDR3 reads CASSPRQFYGYTF. CDR3 nucleotide sequence: TGTGCCAGCAGCCCTCGACAGTTCTATGGCTACACCTTC.

The chain combines TRBV13 with TRBJ1-3; 8 bases are a match to TRBD1. After removal of 5 bases from V and 1 base from J, the junction contained 7 bases not matched to a gene. The CDR3 contains 16 residues. Per germline, CDR1 PRHDT and CDR2 FYEKMQ (reference sequence). The CDR3 nucleotides are TGTGCCAGCAGCCAAACTCACAGGGGGTCTGGAAACACCATATATTTT. Its protein product is CASSQTHRGSGNTIYF. Supplemented by reference TRBV13 and TRBJ1-3, the full variable domain reads AAGVIQSPRHLIKEKRETATLKCYPIPRHDTVYWYQQGPGQDPQFLISFYEKMQSDKGSIPDRFSAQQFSDYHSELNMSSLELGDSALYFCASSQTHRGSGNTIYFGEGSWLTVV.

This clone appeared a single time. CDR3: CASSYDRTLNIQYF. In nucleotides, the CDR3 is TGTGCCAGCAGCTATGACAGGACTTTAAACATTCAGTACTTC. The rearrangement joins TRBV5-5 to TRBJ2-4; D might be TRBD1 (6 bases). The CDR3 is 14 amino acids. Germline V gives CDR1 SGHKS, CDR2 YYEKEE (reference sequence). Trimming removed 3 bases at V and 6 bases at J, with 13 bases between.

The chain is built from TRBV6-2 or TRBV6-3 and TRBJ1-6; D may be TRBD1 (5 bases). Looked up from germline, CDR1 is MNHEY and CDR2 is SVGEGT. The CDR3 is made up of 15 amino acids. Between the trimmed V and J ends, which lost 3 bases and 7 bases, there was a span of 13 bases. CDR3 sequence (DNA): TGTGCCAGCAGTTATGCAGTACGACAGAATTCACCCCTCCACTTT. It is translated as CASSYAVRQNSPLHF.

This chain uses TRBV7-9 with TRBJ1-6, with 7 bases aligning to TRBD1. Trimming removed 4 bases from V and 7 bases from J; junction bases left unmatched: 10. The CDR3 length is 16 residues. Germline-derived CDR1 and CDR2 are SEHNR and FQNEAQ (reference sequence). CDR3 residues: CASSWTFGTENSPLHF. The CDR3 DNA reads as TGTGCCAGCAGCTGGACCTTCGGGACAGAAAATTCACCCCTCCACTTT.

This chain uses TRBV19 with TRBJ1-2, with a weak D call TRBD1 (5 bases). This CDR3 comprises 14 residues. The germline V and J ends were trimmed by 6 bases and 3 bases, with 14 bases remaining between them. Germline V gene lookup returns CDR1 LNHDA and CDR2 SQIVND (reference sequence). The CDR3 spells CASRTSQGYYGYTF. CDR3 nucleotides: TGTGCCAGTAGAACGTCGCAGGGCTACTATGGCTACACCTTC.

The CDR3 bases are TGTGCCAGCAGCTTAGGCCGGGACACCGTATCGGGCACAGATACGCAGTATTTT. Translation gives CASSLGRDTVSGTDTQYF. The genes are TRBV7-8 and TRBJ2-3, with D possibly matching TRBD1 (6 bases). Trimming pared 1 base from V and 1 base from J, leaving 18 bases between. Germline values: CDR1 SGHVS, CDR2 FQNEAQ. The CDR3 consists of 18 residues.

J is TRBJ1-2 and V is TRBV5-4; 7 bases agree with TRBD1. This CDR3 has 14 residues. CDR1 SGHNT and CDR2 YYREEE come from the germline V gene (reference sequence). V lost 2 bases and J lost 7; bases outside the gene matches: 8. CDR3 loop: CASSFSGGEGGYTF. The CDR3 nucleotides read TGTGCCAGCAGCTTTTCAGGGGGTGAGGGTGGCTACACCTTC.

This chain joins TRBV3-1 (or the pseudogene TRBV3-2) and TRBJ1-1; possibly TRBD1 for D (6 bases). The germline V gene encodes CDR1 LGHDT and CDR2 YNNKEL (reference sequence). V lost 3 bases and J lost 3, with 14 bases in between. The CDR3 covers 15 residues. The CDR3 loop is CASSHLRGWDTEAFF. CDR3 bases: TGTGCCAGCAGCCACCTGAGGGGGTGGGACACTGAAGCTTTCTTT.

In DNA, the CDR3 is TGTGCCAGCAGCCGTGGGACAGGCCTTCCCTACGAGCAGTACTTC. Its protein is CASSRGTGLPYEQYF. This chain links TRBV11-2 with TRBJ2-7; 8 positions match TRBD1. The CDR3 length is 15 residues. Unmatched junction bases numbered 8, after V lost 5 bases and J lost 2 bases. Germline V CDR1 and CDR2: SGHAT, FQNNGV.

The chain links TRBV19 to TRBJ1-5, with 7 bases fitting TRBD1. CDR1 and CDR2 from the germline V gene are LNHDA and SQIVND (reference sequence). V lost 4 bases and J lost 3; bases outside the gene matches: 3. This CDR3 has 14 amino acids. CDR3 sequence: CASSKTGTNQPQHF. As DNA, the CDR3 is TGTGCCAGTAGTAAGACAGGGACCAATCAGCCCCAGCATTTT.

The count of this clone is one. The gene calls are TRBV18 and TRBJ2-3; maybe TRBD2 (7 bases). CDR3 length: 15 residues. Germline CDR1 and CDR2: KGHSH and LQKENI. The V and J ends lost 4 bases and 1 base respectively, with 12 bases between them. This CDR3 reads CASSLRGAGTDTQYF. The CDR3 DNA sequence: TGTGCCAGCTCACTCCGGGGGGCGGGCACAGATACGCAGTATTTT. The full variable domain, completed using reference TRBV18 and TRBJ2-3, is NAGVMQNPRHLVRRRGQEARLRCSPMKGHSHVYWYRQLPEEGLKFMVYLQKENIIDESGMPKERFSAEFPKEGPSILRIQQVVRGDSAAYFCASSLRGAGTDTQYFGPGTRLTVL.

Sample share makes this clone medium-sized. J is TRBJ2-2 and V is TRBV27, with D maybe TRBD1 (6 bases). The length of the CDR3 is 15 residues. The V gene's germline CDR1 is MNHEY and CDR2 SMNVEV (reference sequence). Trimming left V 3 bases short and J 7 bases short, with 15 bases between. Written as DNA, the CDR3 is TGTGCCAGCAGTTTCCGAAGGGGGATCGGCGGGGAGCTGTTTTTT. Translating gives CASSFRRGIGGELFF.

Comment on this clone: At one boundary the junction diverges from the germline segment, which might be a read error. The V call is TRBV20-1, the J call TRBJ1-5; 8 bases align to TRBD1. Germline loops: CDR1 DFQATT, CDR2 SNEGSKA (reference sequence). The CDR3 has 18 amino acids. The CDR3 DNA reads as TGCAGTGCTAGTAATCCTGTACAGGGGGAAAATGGCAATCAGCCCCGGCATTTT. Protein sequence: CSASNPVQGENGNQPRHF.

This clone occurred once. This rearrangement joins TRBV2 to TRBJ1-5; possible D gene TRBD1, 6 bases. CDR3 length: 15 residues. The V end lost 5 bases, the J end lost 6 bases, and 17 bases lay between the germline ends. The germline V gene encodes CDR1 SNHLY and CDR2 FYNNEI. This CDR3 reads CASSKTGGLVQPQHF. The DNA for the CDR3 is TGTGCCAGCAGTAAAACGGGGGGGCTGGTTCAGCCCCAGCATTTT.

By share, this clone counts as medium-sized. V is TRBV5-1 and J is TRBJ2-5; TRBD2 aligns across 9 bases. The CDR3 covers 17 residues. After removal of 2 bases from V and 5 bases from J, the junction contained 13 bases not matched to a gene. CDR1 is SGHRS and CDR2 is YFSETQ in the germline V gene. CDR3 coding DNA: TGCGCCAGCAGCTTTACACTAGCGGGCCAATCCGGGGAGACCCAGTACTTC. Residues: CASSFTLAGQSGETQYF.